A single sample gave rise to the 5 T cell receptor beta chains below, sequenced in a study of OX40 agonist ivuxolimab in advanced cancers. TCRdb's table, derived via immunoSEQ multiplex PCR, lists solely in-frame clones and lacks some. The sample gives roughly 92,000 clones, 84% of which show up once; around 5% is in the top ten. The sequencing here drew on CD4+ or CD8+ T cells sorted from blood, taken in a trial of the OX40 agonist ivuxolimab. The receptors originated from an adult with an advanced solid tumor such as melanoma, head and neck, liver or kidney cancer.

This chain uses TRBV30 with TRBJ2-7; D uncertain. This CDR3 region has 11 residues. Germline CDR1 reads GTSNPN; CDR2 reads SVGIG (reference sequence). V shed 0 bases and J shed 3 bases, with 3 bases lying between them. The CDR3 region is CAWSVVYEQYF. DNA of the CDR3: TGTGCCTGGAGTGTTGTCTACGAGCAGTACTTC.

This clone was counted a few times. The rearrangement links TRBV6-5 to TRBJ2-1, with D possibly TRBD1 on 5 matching bases. Trimming removed 3 bases at V and 9 bases at J, with 15 bases between. Germline V gene lookup returns CDR1 MNHEY and CDR2 SVGAGI. The CDR3 is made up of 14 amino acids. DNA of the CDR3: TGTGCCAGCAGTTATGATAGGGGAAGGATTGAGCAGTTCTTC. Protein product: CASSYDRGRIEQFF.

This clone was observed once. This rearrangement joins TRBV14 to TRBJ2-3, with TRBD2 identical over 14 bases. Germline CDR1 SGHDN, CDR2 FVKESK. The CDR3 spans 18 residues. The trim removed 4 bases at V and 4 bases at J, leaving 10 bases unmatched. CDR3 sequence: CASSLYTGTSGGADTQYF. The CDR3 coding sequence is TGTGCCAGCAGCCTCTACACCGGGACTAGCGGGGGTGCAGATACGCAGTATTTT.

For this clone: The junction shows a germline mismatch at one end, possibly a read error. The chain uses TRBV4-2 and TRBJ2-6; no firm D call. The CDR3 loop spans 16 amino acids. CDR1 LGHNA and CDR2 YNFKEQ come from the germline V gene. As DNA, the CDR3 is TGTGCCAGCAGTCAAGATTCAGTTTCTGGGGCCAACGTCCTGACTTTC. It specifies CASSQDSVSGANVLTF.

V gene TRBV9 combines with J gene TRBJ1-1; 7 nucleotides agree with TRBD1. Germline CDR1 and CDR2: SGDLS and YYNGEE. The CDR3 has 15 amino acids. V shed 4 bases and J 3 bases; nucleotides not matched to a gene: 9. The CDR3 sequence: CASSQTGLVDTEAFF. In nucleotides, the CDR3 is TGTGCCAGCAGCCAGACAGGGCTCGTGGACACTGAAGCTTTCTTT.